This paragraph covers one T cell receptor (beta chain) sequence. Its cognate antigen is unknown. Generated by immunoSEQ multiplex PCR, the TCRdb table keeps only in-frame clones and is missing some. The sample gives fewer than 100,000 clones, approximately 84% of which show up once; roughly 0.41% is in the top ten. This sample is drawn from a study of OX40 agonist ivuxolimab in advanced cancers. The wider study: Antecedent anti-PD-1, anti-PD-L1 or anti-CTLA-4 therapy was permissible, with around 41% having received some. Study results and caveats: The study observed clonal expansion of CD4+ and CD8+ blood T cells by week 6 at 0.1 to 3.0 mg/kg. Relative to CD4+, CD8+ T cells held more expanded clones on average.

Samples were taken at baseline and on day 1 of cycles 4 and 7. The sequence was collected from an adult with an advanced solid tumor such as melanoma, head and neck, liver or kidney cancer. Sequenced here: CD4+ or CD8+ T cells sorted from blood, sampled in a trial of the OX40 agonist ivuxolimab.

The CDR3 is CASSDGGSNQPQHF. The CDR3 nucleotides read TGTGCCAGCAGTGACGGCGGTAGCAATCAGCCCCAGCATTTT. V usage is TRBV2 and J usage is TRBJ1-5, with D unclear. This CDR3 spans 14 amino acids. V lost 3 bases to trimming and J lost 0 bases, with 6 bases between them. Germline CDR1 and CDR2: SNHLY and FYNNEI.